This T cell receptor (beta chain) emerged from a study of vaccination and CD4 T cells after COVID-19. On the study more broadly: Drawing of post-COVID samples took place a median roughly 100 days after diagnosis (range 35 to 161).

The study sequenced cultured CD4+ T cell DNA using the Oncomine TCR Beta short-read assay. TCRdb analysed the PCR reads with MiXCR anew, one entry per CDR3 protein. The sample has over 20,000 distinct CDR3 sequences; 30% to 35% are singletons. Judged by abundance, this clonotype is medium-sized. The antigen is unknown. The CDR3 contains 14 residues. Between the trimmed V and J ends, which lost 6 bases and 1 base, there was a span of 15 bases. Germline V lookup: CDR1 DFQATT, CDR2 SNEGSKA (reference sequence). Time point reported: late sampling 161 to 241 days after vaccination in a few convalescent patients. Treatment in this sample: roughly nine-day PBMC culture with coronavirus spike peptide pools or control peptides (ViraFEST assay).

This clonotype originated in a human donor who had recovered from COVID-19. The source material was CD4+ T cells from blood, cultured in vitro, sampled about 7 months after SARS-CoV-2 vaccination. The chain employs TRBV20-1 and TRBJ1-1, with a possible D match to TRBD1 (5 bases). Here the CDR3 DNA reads TGCAGTGCCGCAACCGGGACGGCGAACACTGAAGCTTTCTTT. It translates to CSAATGTANTEAFF.